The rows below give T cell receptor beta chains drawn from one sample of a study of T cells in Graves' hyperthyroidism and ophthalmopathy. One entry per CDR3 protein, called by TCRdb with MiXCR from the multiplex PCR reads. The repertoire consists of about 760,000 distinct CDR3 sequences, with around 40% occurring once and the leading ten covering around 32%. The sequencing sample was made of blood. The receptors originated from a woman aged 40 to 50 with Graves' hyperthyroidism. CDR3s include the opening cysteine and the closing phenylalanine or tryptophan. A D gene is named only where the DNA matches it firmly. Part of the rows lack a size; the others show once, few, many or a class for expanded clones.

CDR3aa: CASSQGGGLAGDERYF; CDR3nt: TGCGCCAGCAGCCAAGGTGGCGGCCTAGCGGGCGATGAGCGGTACTTC; d_gene: TRBD2; abundance: -; j_gene: TRBJ2-7; v_gene: TRBV7-3
CDR3aa: CASSGGQGGLYGYTF; CDR3nt: TGTGCCAGCAGTGGGGGACAGGGAGGTCTCTATGGCTACACCTTC; d_gene: TRBD1; abundance: many; j_gene: TRBJ1-2; v_gene: TRBV2
CDR3aa: CSVELASYGQYF; CDR3nt: TGCAGCGTTGAACTAGCTAGCTACGGGCAGTACTTC; d_gene: -; abundance: -; j_gene: TRBJ2-7; v_gene: TRBV29-1
CDR3aa: CASSFGDFQETQYF; CDR3nt: TGTGCCAGCAGCTTCGGGGACTTCCAAGAGACCCAGTACTTC; d_gene: -; abundance: few; j_gene: TRBJ2-5; v_gene: TRBV11-2
CDR3aa: CASSESLSPLHF; CDR3nt: TGTGCCAGCAGTGAATCTTTATCACCCCTCCACTTT; d_gene: -; abundance: many; j_gene: TRBJ1-6; v_gene: TRBV25-1
CDR3aa: CASRDGSGTTGELFF; CDR3nt: TGTGCCAGCAGAGACGGGTCGGGGACGACCGGGGAGCTGTTTTTT; d_gene: -; abundance: few; j_gene: TRBJ2-2; v_gene: TRBV6-5
CDR3aa: CASALQGAEEQYF; CDR3nt: TGTGCCAGCGCACTACAGGGGGCAGAAGAGCAGTACTTC; d_gene: TRBD1; abundance: once; j_gene: TRBJ2-7; v_gene: TRBV7-3
CDR3aa: CASSISGRWNTGELFF; CDR3nt: TGTGCCAGTAGTATCTCAGGGAGGTGGAACACCGGGGAGCTGTTTTTT; d_gene: -; abundance: few; j_gene: TRBJ2-2; v_gene: TRBV19
CDR3aa: CATSPETNEQFF; CDR3nt: TGTGCCACGAGCCCAGAGACCAATGAGCAGTTCTTC; d_gene: -; abundance: -; j_gene: TRBJ2-1; v_gene: TRBV24-1
CDR3aa: CATSSTRTGRETQYF; CDR3nt: TGTGCCACCAGTTCCACCAGGACAGGGAGAGAGACCCAGTACTTC; d_gene: TRBD1; abundance: many; j_gene: TRBJ2-5; v_gene: TRBV24-1
CDR3aa: CASSIPGDQPQHF; CDR3nt: TGTGCCAGTAGTATTCCCGGGGATCAGCCCCAGCATTTT; d_gene: -; abundance: -; j_gene: TRBJ1-5; v_gene: TRBV19
CDR3aa: CANRPGRRLAGAYEQYF; CDR3nt: TGTGCCAACAGACCGGGAAGAAGACTAGCGGGGGCCTACGAGCAGTACTTC; d_gene: TRBD2; abundance: -; j_gene: TRBJ2-7; v_gene: TRBV7-3
CDR3aa: CAISESSGGAFNQPQHF; CDR3nt: TGTGCCATCAGTGAGTCATCGGGGGGCGCGTTTAATCAGCCCCAGCATTTT; d_gene: -; abundance: few; j_gene: TRBJ1-5; v_gene: TRBV10-3
CDR3aa: CASSEPYGTPNTGELFF; CDR3nt: TGCGCCAGCAGTGAGCCCTATGGGACCCCGAACACCGGGGAGCTGTTTTTT; d_gene: -; abundance: -; j_gene: TRBJ2-2; v_gene: TRBV10-2
CDR3aa: CASSVGQIDTEAFF; CDR3nt: TGCGCCAGCAGCGTGGGACAGATAGACACTGAAGCTTTCTTT; d_gene: TRBD1; abundance: -; j_gene: TRBJ1-1; v_gene: TRBV5-1
CDR3aa: CSVETGASNYGYTF; CDR3nt: TGCAGCGTCGAAACAGGGGCGTCTAACTATGGCTACACCTTC; d_gene: TRBD1; abundance: many; j_gene: TRBJ1-2; v_gene: TRBV29-1
CDR3aa: CASSQDRATNTGELFF; CDR3nt: TGCGCCAGCAGCCAAGACAGGGCCACCAACACCGGGGAGCTGTTTTTT; d_gene: TRBD1; abundance: few; j_gene: TRBJ2-2; v_gene: TRBV5-4
CDR3aa: CATEGSGQLYGYTF; CDR3nt: TGTGCCACGGAAGGTTCGGGACAGCTCTATGGCTACACCTTC; d_gene: TRBD1; abundance: -; j_gene: TRBJ1-2; v_gene: TRBV28
CDR3aa: CASSLGLWGTQYF; CDR3nt: TGTGCCAGCAGTTTGGGCCTATGGGGGACCCAGTACTTC; d_gene: -; abundance: few; j_gene: TRBJ2-5; v_gene: TRBV12-3/TRBV12-4
CDR3aa: CASSGPTGTVNYGYTF; CDR3nt: TGTGCCAGTAGTGGCCCAACCGGGACAGTCAACTATGGCTACACCTTC; d_gene: TRBD1; abundance: -; j_gene: TRBJ1-2; v_gene: TRBV19
CDR3aa: CASSSREAGRTGELFF; CDR3nt: TGTGCCAGCAGCTCTCGTGAAGCGGGGAGAACCGGGGAGCTGTTTTTT; d_gene: TRBD2; abundance: few; j_gene: TRBJ2-2; v_gene: TRBV7-9
CDR3aa: CASSQENGRGRGELFF; CDR3nt: TGCGCCAGCAGCCAAGAAAACGGCAGGGGACGAGGGGAGCTGTTTTTT; d_gene: -; abundance: few; j_gene: TRBJ2-2; v_gene: TRBV4-3
CDR3aa: CASSALGEDNSPLHF; CDR3nt: TGTGCCAGTAGTGCCCTGGGGGAGGATAATTCACCCCTCCACTTT; d_gene: -; abundance: many; j_gene: TRBJ1-6; v_gene: TRBV19
CDR3aa: CASSEGGYSPLHF; CDR3nt: TGTGCCAGCAGCGAAGGGGGTTATTCACCCCTCCACTTT; d_gene: -; abundance: many; j_gene: TRBJ1-6; v_gene: TRBV7-3
CDR3aa: CATSRTRGYQETQYF; CDR3nt: TGTGCCACCAGCAGAACCAGGGGCTACCAAGAGACCCAGTACTTC; d_gene: -; abundance: many; j_gene: TRBJ2-5; v_gene: TRBV15
CDR3aa: CASSQDFGGANTEAFF; CDR3nt: TGCGCCAGCAGCCAAGATTTCGGGGGCGCGAACACTGAAGCTTTCTTT; d_gene: -; abundance: -; j_gene: TRBJ1-1; v_gene: TRBV4-3
CDR3aa: CASRTGTPSSYNSPLHF; CDR3nt: TGTGCCAGCCGAACCGGGACCCCGAGCTCCTATAATTCACCCCTCCACTTT; d_gene: -; abundance: -; j_gene: TRBJ1-6; v_gene: TRBV6-2/TRBV6-3
CDR3aa: CSATSGQGWGTEAFF; CDR3nt: TGCAGCGCGACCTCGGGACAGGGGTGGGGCACTGAAGCTTTCTTT; d_gene: TRBD1; abundance: many; j_gene: TRBJ1-1; v_gene: TRBV29-1
CDR3aa: CASLSGGYEQYF; CDR3nt: TGCGCCAGCTTGTCTGGGGGATACGAGCAGTACTTC; d_gene: -; abundance: -; j_gene: TRBJ2-7; v_gene: TRBV10-1
CDR3aa: CASSSGQLSSYNSPLHF; CDR3nt: TGCGCCAGCAGCTCCGGACAGCTGAGCTCCTATAATTCACCCCTCCACTTT; d_gene: -; abundance: few; j_gene: TRBJ1-6; v_gene: TRBV5-1
CDR3aa: CASLRGDGYEQYF; CDR3nt: TGTGCCAGTCTTAGGGGCGATGGGTACGAGCAGTACTTC; d_gene: -; abundance: many; j_gene: TRBJ2-7; v_gene: TRBV7-2
CDR3aa: CASSLRTRLNTEAFF; CDR3nt: TGTGCCAGCAGTTTAAGGACGCGACTGAACACTGAAGCTTTCTTT; d_gene: -; abundance: -; j_gene: TRBJ1-1; v_gene: TRBV25-1
CDR3aa: CASSPGRRETQYF; CDR3nt: TGTGCCAGCAGCCCAGGGAGGCGAGAGACCCAGTACTTC; d_gene: -; abundance: many; j_gene: TRBJ2-5; v_gene: TRBV7-2
CDR3aa: CASSYDYRDSYEQYF; CDR3nt: TGTGCCAGCAGTTACGACTACAGGGACTCCTACGAGCAGTACTTC; d_gene: -; abundance: few; j_gene: TRBJ2-7; v_gene: TRBV6-5
CDR3aa: CATSRELIGGSGANVLTF; CDR3nt: TGTGCCACCAGCAGAGAACTCATCGGGGGCTCTGGGGCCAACGTCCTGACTTTC; d_gene: -; abundance: few; j_gene: TRBJ2-6; v_gene: TRBV15
CDR3aa: CAIEPGQGISGANVLTF; CDR3nt: TGTGCCATCGAACCGGGACAGGGCATCTCTGGGGCCAACGTCCTGACTTTC; d_gene: TRBD1; abundance: -; j_gene: TRBJ2-6; v_gene: TRBV10-3
CDR3aa: CASRSGEGGHNQPQHF; CDR3nt: TGTGCCAGTAGGTCAGGAGAAGGGGGCCACAATCAGCCCCAGCATTTT; d_gene: TRBD1; abundance: -; j_gene: TRBJ1-5; v_gene: TRBV19
CDR3aa: CASSCSELGNTIYF; CDR3nt: TGTGCCAGCAGCTGCAGCGAGCTCGGAAACACCATATATTTT; d_gene: -; abundance: once; j_gene: TRBJ1-3; v_gene: TRBV7-2
CDR3aa: CSASLSRGEQTQYF; CDR3nt: TGCAGTGCTAGTCTAAGCAGGGGCGAACAGACCCAGTACTTC; d_gene: -; abundance: -; j_gene: TRBJ2-5; v_gene: TRBV20-1
CDR3aa: CASTLGTRRYEQYF; CDR3nt: TGTGCCAGCACCCTTGGGACTAGGAGATACGAGCAGTACTTC; d_gene: TRBD2; abundance: few; j_gene: TRBJ2-7; v_gene: TRBV12-3/TRBV12-4